This T cell receptor beta chain was retrieved from a study of Ad26.COV2.S vaccination and SARS-CoV-2 variants. Overall study context: Once, or twice with 56 days between doses, Ad26.COV2.S was given intramuscularly.

Study-wide results and limits: People given the vaccine had a wider spike-specific TCR breadth than placebo recipients did. Once vaccination had occurred, spike-specific CD8+ and CD4+ T cell responses reportedly showed substantial breadth.

Only in-frame clones appear in the TCRdb table, and some are missing; sequencing was by immunoSEQ multiplex PCR. The repertoire holds about 500,000 clones, with 80% to 90% as singletons. Worth noting for this clone: What it recognizes is unknown.

Treatment of the sample: some 20 received Ad26.COV2.S at low or high dose, single or two shots; roughly five received placebo; per-sample allocation not given. All samples were drawn on day 63, counting from the first vaccine or placebo injection. Whoever gave the sample was an adult aged 18-55 years in Boston. The sequencing here drew on peripheral blood, taken in a trial of Ad26.COV2.S vaccine versus placebo. This TCR came from a person between 18 and 59 years old who received the Ad26.COV2.S COVID-19 vaccine or a placebo.

The CDR3 sequence: CASSIRGKTSGSLNTGELFF. CDR3 in DNA: TGTGCCAGCTCAATCCGGGGGAAGACTAGCGGGAGTTTGAACACCGGGGAGCTGTTTTTT. The chain recombines TRBV18 with TRBJ2-2; TRBD2 matches 12 bases. The CDR3 covers 20 residues. Germline values: CDR1 KGHSH, CDR2 LQKENI. With V trimmed by 5 bases and J by 1 base, 14 bases remained unmatched.